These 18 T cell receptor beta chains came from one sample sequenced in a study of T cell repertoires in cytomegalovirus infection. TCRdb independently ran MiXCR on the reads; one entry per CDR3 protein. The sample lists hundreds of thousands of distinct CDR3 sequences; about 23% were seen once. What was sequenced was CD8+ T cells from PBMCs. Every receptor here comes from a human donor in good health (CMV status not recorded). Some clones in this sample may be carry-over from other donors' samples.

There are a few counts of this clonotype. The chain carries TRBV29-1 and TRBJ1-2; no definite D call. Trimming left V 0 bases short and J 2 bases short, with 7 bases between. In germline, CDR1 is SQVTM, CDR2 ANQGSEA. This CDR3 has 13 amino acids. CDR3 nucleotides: TGCAGCGTTGAAGAGTTAGGAAACTATGGCTACACCTTC. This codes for CSVEELGNYGYTF.

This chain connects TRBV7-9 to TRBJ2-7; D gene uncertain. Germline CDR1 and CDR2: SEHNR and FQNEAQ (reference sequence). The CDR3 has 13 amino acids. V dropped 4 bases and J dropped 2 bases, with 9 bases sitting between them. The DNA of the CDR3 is TGTGCCAGCAGCTCGACACTTACCTACGAGCAGTACTTC. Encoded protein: CASSSTLTYEQYF.

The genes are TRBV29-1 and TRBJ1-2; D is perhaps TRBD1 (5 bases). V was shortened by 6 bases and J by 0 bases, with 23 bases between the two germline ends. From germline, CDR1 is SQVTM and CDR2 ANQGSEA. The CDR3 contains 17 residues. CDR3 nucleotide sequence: TGCAGCGTCAAACCAGCCCCGGGCGCAGGGCCTAACTATGGCTACACCTTC. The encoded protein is CSVKPAPGAGPNYGYTF.

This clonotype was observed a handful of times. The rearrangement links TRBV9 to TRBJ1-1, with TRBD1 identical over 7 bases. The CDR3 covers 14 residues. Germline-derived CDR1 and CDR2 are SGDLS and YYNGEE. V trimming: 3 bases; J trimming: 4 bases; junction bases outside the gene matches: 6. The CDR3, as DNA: TGTGCCAGCAGCGCGACAGGGATGGGCACTGAAGCTTTCTTT. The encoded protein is CASSATGMGTEAFF.

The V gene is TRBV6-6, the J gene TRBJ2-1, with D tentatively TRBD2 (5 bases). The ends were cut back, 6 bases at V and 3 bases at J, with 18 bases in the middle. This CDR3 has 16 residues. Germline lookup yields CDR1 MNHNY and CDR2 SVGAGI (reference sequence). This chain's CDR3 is CASSPTRLADYNEQFF. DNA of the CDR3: TGTGCCAGCAGCCCTACTAGGCTAGCAGACTACAATGAGCAGTTCTTC.

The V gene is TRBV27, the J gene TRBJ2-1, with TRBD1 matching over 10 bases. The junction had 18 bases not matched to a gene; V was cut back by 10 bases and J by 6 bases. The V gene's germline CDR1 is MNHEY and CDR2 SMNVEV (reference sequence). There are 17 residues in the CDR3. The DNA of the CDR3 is TGTGCCATGAAAGGCCAAGGAGACAGGGGGCATTTCAATGAGCAGTTCTTC. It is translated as CAMKGQGDRGHFNEQFF.

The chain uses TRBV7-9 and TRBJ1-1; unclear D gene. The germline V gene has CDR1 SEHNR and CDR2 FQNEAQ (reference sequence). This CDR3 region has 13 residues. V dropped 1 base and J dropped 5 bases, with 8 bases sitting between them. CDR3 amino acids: CASSLGSLTEAFF. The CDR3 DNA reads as TGTGCCAGCAGCTTAGGATCTTTAACTGAAGCTTTCTTT.

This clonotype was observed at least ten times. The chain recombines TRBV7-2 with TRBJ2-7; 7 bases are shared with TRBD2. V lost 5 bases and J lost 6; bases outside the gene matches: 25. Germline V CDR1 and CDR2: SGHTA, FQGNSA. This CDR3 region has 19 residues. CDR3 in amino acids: CASSKRDGASTRGDFEQYF. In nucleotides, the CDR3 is TGTGCCAGCAGCAAACGGGACGGAGCCTCCACCCGGGGGGACTTCGAGCAGTACTTC.

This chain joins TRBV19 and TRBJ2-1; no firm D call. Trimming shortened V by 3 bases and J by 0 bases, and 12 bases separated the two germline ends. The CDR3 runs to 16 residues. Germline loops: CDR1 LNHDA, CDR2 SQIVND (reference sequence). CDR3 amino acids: CASSMLGSSSYNEQFF. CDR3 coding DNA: TGTGCCAGTAGTATGTTGGGTTCCAGCTCCTACAATGAGCAGTTCTTC.

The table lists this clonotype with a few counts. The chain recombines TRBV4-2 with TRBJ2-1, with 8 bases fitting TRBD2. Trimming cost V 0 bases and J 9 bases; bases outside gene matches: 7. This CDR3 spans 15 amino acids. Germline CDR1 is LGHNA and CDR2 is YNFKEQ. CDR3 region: CASSQDPLSGGEQFF. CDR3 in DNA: TGTGCCAGCAGCCAAGACCCCTTGAGCGGGGGTGAGCAGTTCTTC.

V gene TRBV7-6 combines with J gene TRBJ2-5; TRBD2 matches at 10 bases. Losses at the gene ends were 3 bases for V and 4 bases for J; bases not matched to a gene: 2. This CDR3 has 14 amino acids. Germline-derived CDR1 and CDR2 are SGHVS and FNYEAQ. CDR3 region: CASSFLAGVETQYF. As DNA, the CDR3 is TGTGCCAGCAGCTTTCTAGCGGGGGTAGAGACCCAGTACTTC.

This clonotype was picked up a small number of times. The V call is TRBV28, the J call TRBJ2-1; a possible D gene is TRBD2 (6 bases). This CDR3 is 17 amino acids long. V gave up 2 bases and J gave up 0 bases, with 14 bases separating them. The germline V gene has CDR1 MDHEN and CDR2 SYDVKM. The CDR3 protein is CASSLGPSASSYNEQFF. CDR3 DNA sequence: TGTGCCAGCAGTTTAGGGCCTAGCGCGAGCTCCTACAATGAGCAGTTCTTC.

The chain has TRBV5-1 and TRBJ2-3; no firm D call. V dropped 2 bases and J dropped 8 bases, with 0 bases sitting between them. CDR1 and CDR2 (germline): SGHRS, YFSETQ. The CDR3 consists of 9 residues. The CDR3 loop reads CASSFTQYF. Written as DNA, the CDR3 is TGCGCCAGCAGCTTTACGCAGTATTTT. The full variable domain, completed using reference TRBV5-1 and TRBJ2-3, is KAGVTQTPRYLIKTRGQQVTLSCSPISGHRSVSWYQQTPGQGLQFLFEYFSETQRNKGNFPGRFSGRQFSNSRSEMNVSTLELGDSALYLCASSFTQYFGPGTRLTVL.

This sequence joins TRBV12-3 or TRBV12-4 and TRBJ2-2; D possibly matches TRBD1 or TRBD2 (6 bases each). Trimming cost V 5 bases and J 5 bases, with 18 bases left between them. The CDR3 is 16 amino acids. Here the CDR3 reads CASSPSGRGVTGELFF. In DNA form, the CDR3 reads TGTGCCAGCAGTCCTTCAGGTAGGGGGGTTACCGGGGAGCTGTTTTTT.

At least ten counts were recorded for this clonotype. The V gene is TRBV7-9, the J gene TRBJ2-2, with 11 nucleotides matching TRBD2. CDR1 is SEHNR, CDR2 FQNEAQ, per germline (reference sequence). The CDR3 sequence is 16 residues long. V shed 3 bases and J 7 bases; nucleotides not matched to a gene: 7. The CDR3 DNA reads TGTGCCAGCAGCTTTGCTAGCGGGGGGCCAGGCGGGGAGCTGTTTTTT. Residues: CASSFASGGPGGELFF.

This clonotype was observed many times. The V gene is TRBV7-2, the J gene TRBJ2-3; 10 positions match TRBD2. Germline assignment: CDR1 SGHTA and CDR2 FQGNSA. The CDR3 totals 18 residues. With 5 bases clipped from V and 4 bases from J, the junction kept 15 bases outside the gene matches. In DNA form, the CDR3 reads TGTGCCAGCAGCCCCGGCGGAGCGGGGGGGCCGATTGCAGATACGCAGTATTTT. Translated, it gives CASSPGGAGGPIADTQYF.

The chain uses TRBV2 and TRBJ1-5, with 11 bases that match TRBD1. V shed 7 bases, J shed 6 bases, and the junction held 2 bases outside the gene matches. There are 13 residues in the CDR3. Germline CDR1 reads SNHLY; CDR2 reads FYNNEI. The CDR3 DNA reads TGTGCCAGCACAGGGACAGGGGGTCAGCCCCAGCATTTT. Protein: CASTGTGGQPQHF.

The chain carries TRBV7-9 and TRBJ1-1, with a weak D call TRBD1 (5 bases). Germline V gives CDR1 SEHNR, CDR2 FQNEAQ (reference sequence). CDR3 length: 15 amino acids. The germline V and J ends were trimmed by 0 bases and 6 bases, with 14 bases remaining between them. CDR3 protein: CASSLARVGGAEAFF. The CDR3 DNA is TGTGCCAGCAGCTTAGCCCGAGTTGGGGGAGCTGAAGCTTTCTTT.